This T cell receptor beta chain was identified during a study of cytomegalovirus exposure and HLA in healthy donors. Whole-study results and caveats: The productive fraction for most TCR beta V segments was about 90% or about 30% in an earlier analysis. Cytomegalovirus status, reportedly, was diagnosed with high specificity and sensitivity by the classifier. Another analysis was done later, and it associated over 15,000 TCR beta sequences with HLA alleles at 0.05 false discovery rate.

While unrecorded immune exposures were likely, the donors were nominally healthy when sampled. The PCR had 60 Vbeta and 13 Jbeta primers. Libraries were prepared by immunoSEQ multiplex PCR; TCRdb keeps only in-frame clonotypes and omits some of them. The sample holds under 200,000 clones, roughly 80% seen once. CDR1 and CDR2 from the germline V gene are MNHEY and SVGAGI. CDR3 length equals 12 residues. With 6 bases clipped from V and 8 bases from J, the junction kept 4 bases outside the gene matches. About this clone: Its antigen is as yet unknown.

The source material was PBMCs. This sequence was found in a young woman in good health and CMV-seronegative. The chain links TRBV6-5 to TRBJ2-3; 8 bases are shared with TRBD1. This CDR3 is CASRTGAATQYF. For the CDR3, the DNA is TGTGCCAGCAGGACAGGGGCGGCTACGCAGTATTTT.